Below, 5 T cell receptor beta chains from the same sample are listed, as sequenced in a study of shared clonotypes between healthy human individuals. Method: immunoSEQ multiplex PCR; TCRdb's copy keeps in-frame clones and lacks some. The sample contains 760,000 or so clones, around 96% of which appear only once. Terminally differentiated effector memory CD45RA+ cells were left out of the naive CD8 fraction, which was CD45RO-negative and positively selected for CCR7. The source material was naive CD8+ T cells sorted from blood. These receptors all come from a man aged 25 to 40 in good health.

The V and J genes are TRBV6-1 and TRBJ2-7; no reliable D call. The CDR3 contains 14 residues. Between the trimmed V and J ends, which lost 1 base and 1 base, there was a span of 8 bases. The germline V gene has CDR1 MNHNS and CDR2 SASEGT. This CDR3 reads CASSEVVGSYEQYF. The CDR3 nucleotides are TGTGCCAGCAGTGAAGTGGTAGGGTCCTACGAGCAGTACTTC.

This chain joins TRBV5-1 and TRBJ2-5; no clear D gene. CDR1 is SGHRS, CDR2 YFSETQ, per germline. CDR3 length equals 13 residues. V lost 2 bases to trimming and J lost 5 bases, with 10 bases between them. DNA of the CDR3: TGCGCCAGCAGCTTTGGCTCCCTGGAGACCCAGTACTTC. It yields the protein CASSFGSLETQYF.

DNA of the CDR3: TGTGCCAGCAGCTGGGACTTGCGTGAGGGAAACACCATATATTTT. Its protein product is CASSWDLREGNTIYF. V is TRBV5-5 and J is TRBJ1-3; D may be TRBD1 (5 bases). The CDR3 spans 15 residues. Per germline, CDR1 SGHKS and CDR2 YYEKEE (reference sequence). The germline V and J ends were trimmed by 3 bases and 4 bases, with 14 bases remaining between them.

This chain connects TRBV13 to TRBJ2-3; D might be TRBD1 (6 bases). Trimming left V 0 bases short and J 1 base short, with 14 bases between. The CDR3 consists of 17 residues. The germline CDR1 and CDR2 sequences are PRHDT and FYEKMQ (reference sequence). In DNA form, the CDR3 reads TGTGCCAGCAGCTTAGGGGCAGGGGCTTGGGGCACAGATACGCAGTATTTT. It is translated as CASSLGAGAWGTDTQYF.

The rearrangement uses TRBV13 and TRBJ1-4; D uncertain. This CDR3 contains 14 residues. The V gene's germline CDR1 is PRHDT and CDR2 FYEKMQ (reference sequence). Trimming removed 5 bases at V and 0 bases at J, with 7 bases between. The DNA for the CDR3 is TGTGCCAGCAGCGAACTTGCAACTAATGAAAAACTGTTTTTT. It encodes CASSELATNEKLFF.